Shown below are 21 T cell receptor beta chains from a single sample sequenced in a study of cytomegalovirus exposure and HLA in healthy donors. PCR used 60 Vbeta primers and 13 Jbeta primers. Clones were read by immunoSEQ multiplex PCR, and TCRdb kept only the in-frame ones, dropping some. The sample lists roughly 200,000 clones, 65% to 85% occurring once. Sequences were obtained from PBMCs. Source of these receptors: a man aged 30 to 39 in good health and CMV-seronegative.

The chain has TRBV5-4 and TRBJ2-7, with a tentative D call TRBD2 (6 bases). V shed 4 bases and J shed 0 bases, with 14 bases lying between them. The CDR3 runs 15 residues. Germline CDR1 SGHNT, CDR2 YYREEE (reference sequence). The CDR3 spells CASSLGTDYSYEQYF. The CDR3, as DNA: TGTGCCAGCAGCCTCGGGACGGACTACTCCTACGAGCAGTACTTC.

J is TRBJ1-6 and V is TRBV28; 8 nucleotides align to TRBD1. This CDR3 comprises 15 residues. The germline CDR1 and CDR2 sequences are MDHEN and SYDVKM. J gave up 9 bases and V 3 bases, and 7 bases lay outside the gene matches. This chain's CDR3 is CASSFEDRVISPLHF. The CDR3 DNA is TGTGCCAGCAGTTTTGAGGACAGGGTGATTTCACCCCTCCACTTT.

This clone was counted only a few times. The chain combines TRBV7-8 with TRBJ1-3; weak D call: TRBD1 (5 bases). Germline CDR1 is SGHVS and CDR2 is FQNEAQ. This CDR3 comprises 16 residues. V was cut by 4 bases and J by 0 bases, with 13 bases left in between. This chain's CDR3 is CASSSGSGGSGNTIYF. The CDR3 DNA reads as TGTGCCAGCAGCTCAGGCTCCGGGGGCTCTGGAAACACCATATATTTT.

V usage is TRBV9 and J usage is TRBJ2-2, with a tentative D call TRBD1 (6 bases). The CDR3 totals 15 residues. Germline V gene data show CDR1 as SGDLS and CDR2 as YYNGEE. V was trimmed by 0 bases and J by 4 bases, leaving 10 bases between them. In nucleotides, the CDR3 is TGTGCCAGCAGCGTAGAAGCGACAGGCACCGGGGAGCTGTTTTTT. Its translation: CASSVEATGTGELFF.

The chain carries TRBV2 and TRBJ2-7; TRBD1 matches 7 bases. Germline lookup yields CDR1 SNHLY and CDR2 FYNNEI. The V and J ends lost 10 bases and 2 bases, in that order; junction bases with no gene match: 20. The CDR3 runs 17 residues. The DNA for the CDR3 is TGTGCCACCTTAGACAGGGCGAGAAAGAAAAAGACCTACGAGCAGTACTTC. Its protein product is CATLDRARKKKTYEQYF. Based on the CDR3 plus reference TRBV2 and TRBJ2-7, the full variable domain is EPEVTQTPSHQVTQMGQEVILRCVPISNHLYFYWYRQILGQKVEFLVSFYNNEISEKSEIFDDQFSVERPDGSNFTLKIRSTKLEDSAMYFCATLDRARKKKTYEQYFGPGTRLTVT.

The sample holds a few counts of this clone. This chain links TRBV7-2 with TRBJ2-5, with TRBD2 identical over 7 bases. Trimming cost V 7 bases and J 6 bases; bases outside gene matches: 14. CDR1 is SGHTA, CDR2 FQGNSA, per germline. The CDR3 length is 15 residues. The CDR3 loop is CASKAGTGGEKTQYF. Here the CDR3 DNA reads TGTGCCAGCAAAGCGGGAACGGGCGGGGAAAAGACCCAGTACTTC.

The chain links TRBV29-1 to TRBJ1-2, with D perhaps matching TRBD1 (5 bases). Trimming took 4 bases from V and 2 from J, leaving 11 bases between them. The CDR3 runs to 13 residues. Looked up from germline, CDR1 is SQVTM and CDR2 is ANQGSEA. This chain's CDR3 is CSVGGQGNYGYTF. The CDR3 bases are TGCAGCGTTGGAGGTCAGGGAAACTATGGCTACACCTTC.

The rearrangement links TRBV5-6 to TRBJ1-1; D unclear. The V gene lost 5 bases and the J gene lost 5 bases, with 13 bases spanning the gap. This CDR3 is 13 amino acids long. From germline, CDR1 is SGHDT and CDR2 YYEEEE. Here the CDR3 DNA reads TGTGCCAGCAGATTTACAGAGCGGACTGAAGCTTTCTTT. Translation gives CASRFTERTEAFF. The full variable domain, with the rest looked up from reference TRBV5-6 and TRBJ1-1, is DAGVTQSPTHLIKTRGQQVTLRCSPKSGHDTVSWYQQALGQGPQFIFQYYEEEERQRGNFPDRFSGHQFPNYSSELNVNALLLGDSALYLCASRFTERTEAFFGQGTRLTVV.

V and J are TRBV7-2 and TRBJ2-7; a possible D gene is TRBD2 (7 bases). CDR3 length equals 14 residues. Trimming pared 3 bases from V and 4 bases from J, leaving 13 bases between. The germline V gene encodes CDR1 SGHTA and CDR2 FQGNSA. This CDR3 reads CASSFDAGAYEQYF. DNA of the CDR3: TGTGCCAGCAGCTTTGACGCGGGGGCTTACGAGCAGTACTTC.

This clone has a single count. The CDR3 region is CASSLGTSFADTQYF. The CDR3 DNA reads as TGTGCCAGCAGCCTTGGGACTAGTTTCGCAGATACGCAGTATTTT. This chain uses TRBV5-4 with TRBJ2-3; 8 nucleotides match TRBD2. The V gene end was trimmed by 4 bases and the J gene end by 4 bases; junction bases not matched to a gene: 8. Germline-derived CDR1 and CDR2 are SGHNT and YYREEE (reference sequence). CDR3 size: 15 residues.

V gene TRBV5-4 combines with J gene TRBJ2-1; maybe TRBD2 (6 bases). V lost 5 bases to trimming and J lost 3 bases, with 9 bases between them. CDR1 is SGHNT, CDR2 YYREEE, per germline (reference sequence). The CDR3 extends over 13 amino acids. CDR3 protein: CASSAGHYNEQFF. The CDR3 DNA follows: TGTGCCAGCAGTGCGGGGCACTACAATGAGCAGTTCTTC.

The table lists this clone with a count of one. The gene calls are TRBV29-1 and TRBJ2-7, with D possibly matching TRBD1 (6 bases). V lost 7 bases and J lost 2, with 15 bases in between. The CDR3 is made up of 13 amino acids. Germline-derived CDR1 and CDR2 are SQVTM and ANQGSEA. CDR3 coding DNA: TGCAGCGCCCTGGGACACCCCGCCTACGAGCAGTACTTC. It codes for CSALGHPAYEQYF.

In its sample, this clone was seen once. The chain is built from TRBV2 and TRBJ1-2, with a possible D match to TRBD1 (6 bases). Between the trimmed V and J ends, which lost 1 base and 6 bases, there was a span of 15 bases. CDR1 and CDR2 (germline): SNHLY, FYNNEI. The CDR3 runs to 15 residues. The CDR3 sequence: CASSEEWSGVDGYTF. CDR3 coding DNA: TGTGCCAGCAGTGAAGAGTGGTCAGGGGTCGATGGCTACACCTTC.

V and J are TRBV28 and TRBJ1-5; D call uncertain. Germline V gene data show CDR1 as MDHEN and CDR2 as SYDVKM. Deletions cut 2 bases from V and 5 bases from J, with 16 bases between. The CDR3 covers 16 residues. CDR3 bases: TGTGCCAGCAGTTTACGTACCGGGAGGAGCGATCAGCCCCAGCATTTT. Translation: CASSLRTGRSDQPQHF.

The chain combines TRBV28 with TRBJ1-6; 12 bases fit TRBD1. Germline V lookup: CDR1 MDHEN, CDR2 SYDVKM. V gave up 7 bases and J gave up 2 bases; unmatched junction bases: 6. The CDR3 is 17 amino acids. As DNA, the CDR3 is TGTGCCAGCACCCCTGGGACAGGGGGCGCCTATAATTCACCCCTCCACTTT. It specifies CASTPGTGGAYNSPLHF.

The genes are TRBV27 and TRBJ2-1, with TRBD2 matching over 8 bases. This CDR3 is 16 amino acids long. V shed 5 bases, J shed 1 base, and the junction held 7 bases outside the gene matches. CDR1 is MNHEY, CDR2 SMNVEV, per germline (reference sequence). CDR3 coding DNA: TGTGCCAGCAGTCCCGCCCCTAGCGGGTCCTACAATGAGCAGTTCTTC. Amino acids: CASSPAPSGSYNEQFF.

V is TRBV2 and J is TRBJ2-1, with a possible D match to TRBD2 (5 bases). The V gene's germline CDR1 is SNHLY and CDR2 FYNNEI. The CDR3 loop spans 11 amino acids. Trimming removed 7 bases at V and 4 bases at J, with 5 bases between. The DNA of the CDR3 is TGTGCCAGCACGGGGTACAATGAGCAGTTCTTC. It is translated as CASTGYNEQFF.

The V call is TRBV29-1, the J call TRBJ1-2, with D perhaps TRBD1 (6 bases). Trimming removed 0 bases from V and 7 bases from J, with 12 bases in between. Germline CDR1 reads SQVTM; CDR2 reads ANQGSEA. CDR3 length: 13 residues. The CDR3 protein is CSVEDGTILGYTF. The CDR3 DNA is TGCAGCGTTGAAGACGGGACAATTCTTGGCTACACCTTC.

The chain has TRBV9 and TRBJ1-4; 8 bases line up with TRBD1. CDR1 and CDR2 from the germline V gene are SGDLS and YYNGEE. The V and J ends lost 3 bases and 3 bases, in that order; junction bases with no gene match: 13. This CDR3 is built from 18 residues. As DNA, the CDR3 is TGTGCCAGCAGCGCATCGTTGGCAGGGGGCTTCCCTAATGAAAAACTGTTTTTT. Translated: CASSASLAGGFPNEKLFF.

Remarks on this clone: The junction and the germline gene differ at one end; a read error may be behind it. The CDR3 region is CASSLTTGGGSGASVLTF. In nucleotides, the CDR3 is TGCGCCAGCAGCTTGACGACAGGGGGTGGTTCTGGGGCCAGCGTCCTGACTTTC. This chain connects TRBV5-1 to TRBJ2-6; 9 nucleotides agree with TRBD1. This CDR3 has 18 residues. Germline-derived CDR1 and CDR2 are SGHRS and YFSETQ.

The CDR3 is CASSLKEGAEAFF. Written as DNA, the CDR3 is TGTGCCAGCAGCTTAAAGGAAGGGGCTGAAGCTTTCTTT. V usage is TRBV7-6 and J usage is TRBJ1-1; D may be TRBD1 (5 bases). Per germline, CDR1 SGHVS and CDR2 FNYEAQ. CDR3 length: 13 residues. V lost 2 bases, J lost 6 bases, and 10 bases lay in between.